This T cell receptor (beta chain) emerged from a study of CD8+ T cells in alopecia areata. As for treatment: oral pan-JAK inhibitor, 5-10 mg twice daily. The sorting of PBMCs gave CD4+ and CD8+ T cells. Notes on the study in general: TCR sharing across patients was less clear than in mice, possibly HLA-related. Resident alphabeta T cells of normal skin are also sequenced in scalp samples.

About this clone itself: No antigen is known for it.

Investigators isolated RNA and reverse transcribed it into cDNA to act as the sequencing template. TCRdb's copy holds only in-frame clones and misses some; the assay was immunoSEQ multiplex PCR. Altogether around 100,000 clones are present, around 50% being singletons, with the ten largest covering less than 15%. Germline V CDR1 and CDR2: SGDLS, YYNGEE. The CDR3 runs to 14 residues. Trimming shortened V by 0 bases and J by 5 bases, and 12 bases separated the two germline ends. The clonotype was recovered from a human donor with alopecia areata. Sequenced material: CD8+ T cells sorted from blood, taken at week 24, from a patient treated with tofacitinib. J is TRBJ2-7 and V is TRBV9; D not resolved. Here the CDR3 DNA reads TGTGCCAGCAGCGTAGGGAGCAACTTCAACGAGCAGTACTTC. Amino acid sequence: CASSVGSNFNEQYF.